Reported below is one T cell receptor (beta chain). What it recognizes is unknown. Its ends do not fully match the called genes, so a read error is possible. Investigators profiled TCR beta VDJ and CDR3 from genomic DNA template. TCRdb reprocessed the reads via MiXCR and lists one record per CDR3 protein. The top ten hold about a third of the sample, which has 110,000 or so distinct CDR3 sequences, 51% seen once. The data originate from a study of CD8+CD57+ T cells in acquired aplastic anemia. Study summary: CD4+ cells from healthy donors averaged approximately 11 million reads. Findings and limits, study-wide: Statistical testing detected no significant gap in CD8+ Simpson's diversity between patients and controls.

The V gene's germline CDR1 is KGHDR and CDR2 SFDVKD. The CDR3 totals 16 residues. Material for sequencing was sorted CD4+, CD8+, or CD8+CD57+ T cells (not recorded which) from PBMCs. V usage is TRBV24-1 and J usage is TRBJ2-3; 8 positions agree with TRBD1. The clonotype was recovered from a human donor in good health, serving as a control. The CDR3 here is CATSDFGQGSTYTQYF. The CDR3 coding sequence is TGTGCCACCAGCGATTTCGGACAGGGTAGCACATATACGCAGTATTTT.